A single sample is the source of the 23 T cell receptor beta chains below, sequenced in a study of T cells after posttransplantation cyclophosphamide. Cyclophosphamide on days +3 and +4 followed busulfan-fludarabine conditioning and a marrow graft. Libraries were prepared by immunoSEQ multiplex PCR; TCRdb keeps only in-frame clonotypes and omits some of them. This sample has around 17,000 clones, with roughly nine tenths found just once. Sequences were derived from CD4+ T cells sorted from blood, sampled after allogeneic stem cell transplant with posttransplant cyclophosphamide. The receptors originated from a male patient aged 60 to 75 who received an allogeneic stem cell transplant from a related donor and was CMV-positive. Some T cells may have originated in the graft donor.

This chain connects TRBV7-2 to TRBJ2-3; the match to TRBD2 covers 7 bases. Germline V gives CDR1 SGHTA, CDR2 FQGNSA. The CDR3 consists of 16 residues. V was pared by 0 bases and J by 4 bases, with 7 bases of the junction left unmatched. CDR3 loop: CASSLARSTSADTQYF. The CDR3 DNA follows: TGTGCCAGCAGCTTAGCCCGCTCAACTAGCGCAGATACGCAGTATTTT. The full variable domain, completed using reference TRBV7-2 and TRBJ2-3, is GAGVSQSPSNKVTEKGKDVELRCDPISGHTALYWYRQSLGQGLEFLIYFQGNSAPDKSGLPSDRFSAERTGGSVSTLTIQRTQQEDSAVYLCASSLARSTSADTQYFGPGTRLTVL.

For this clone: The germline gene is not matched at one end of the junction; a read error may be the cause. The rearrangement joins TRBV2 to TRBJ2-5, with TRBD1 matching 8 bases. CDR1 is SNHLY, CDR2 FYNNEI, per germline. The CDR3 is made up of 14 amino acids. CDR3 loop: CASSQGQESQEMDF. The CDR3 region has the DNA TGTGCCAGCAGTCAGGGACAGGAGAGCCAAGAGATGGACTTC.

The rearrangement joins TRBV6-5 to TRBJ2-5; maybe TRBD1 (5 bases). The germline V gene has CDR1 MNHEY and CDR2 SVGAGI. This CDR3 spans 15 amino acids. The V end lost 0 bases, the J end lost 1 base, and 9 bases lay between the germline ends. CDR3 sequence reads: CASSYSGQPQETQYF. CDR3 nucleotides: TGTGCCAGCAGTTACTCGGGGCAGCCCCAAGAGACCCAGTACTTC.

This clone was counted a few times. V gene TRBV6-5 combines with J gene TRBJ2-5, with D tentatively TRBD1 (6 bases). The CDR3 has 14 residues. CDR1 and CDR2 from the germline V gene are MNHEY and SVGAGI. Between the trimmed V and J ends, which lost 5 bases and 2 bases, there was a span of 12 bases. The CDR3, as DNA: TGTGCCAGCAGTCCCCGGGACACTCAAGAGACCCAGTACTTC. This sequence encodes CASSPRDTQETQYF.

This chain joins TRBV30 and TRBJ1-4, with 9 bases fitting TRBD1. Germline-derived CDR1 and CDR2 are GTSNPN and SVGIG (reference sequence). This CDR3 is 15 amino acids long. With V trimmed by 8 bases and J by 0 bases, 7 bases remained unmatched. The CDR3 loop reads CAGEDRGATNEKLFF. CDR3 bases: TGTGCCGGTGAGGACAGGGGCGCAACTAATGAAAAACTGTTTTTT.

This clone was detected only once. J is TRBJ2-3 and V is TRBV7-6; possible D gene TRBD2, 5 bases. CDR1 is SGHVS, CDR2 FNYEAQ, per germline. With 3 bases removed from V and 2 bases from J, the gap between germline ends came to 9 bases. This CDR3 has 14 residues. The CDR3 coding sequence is TGTGCCAGCAGCTTCGGCGGGCTCACAGATACGCAGTATTTT. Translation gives CASSFGGLTDTQYF.

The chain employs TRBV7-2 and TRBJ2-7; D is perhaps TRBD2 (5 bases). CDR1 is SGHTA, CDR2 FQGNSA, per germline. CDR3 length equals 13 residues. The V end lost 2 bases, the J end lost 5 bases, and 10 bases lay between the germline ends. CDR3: CASSLITGNEQYF. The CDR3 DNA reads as TGTGCCAGCAGCTTAATTACGGGGAACGAGCAGTACTTC.

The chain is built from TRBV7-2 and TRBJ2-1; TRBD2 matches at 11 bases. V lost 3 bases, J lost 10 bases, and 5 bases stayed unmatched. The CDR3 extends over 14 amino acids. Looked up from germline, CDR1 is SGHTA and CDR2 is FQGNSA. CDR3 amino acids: CASSFDSGGAEQFF. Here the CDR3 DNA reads TGTGCCAGCAGCTTCGATAGCGGGGGGGCGGAGCAGTTCTTC.

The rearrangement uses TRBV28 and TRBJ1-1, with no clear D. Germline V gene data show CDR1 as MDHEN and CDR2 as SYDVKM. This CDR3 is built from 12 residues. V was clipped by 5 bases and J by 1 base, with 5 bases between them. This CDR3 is CASSAGNTEAFF. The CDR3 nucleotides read TGTGCCAGCAGTGCGGGGAACACTGAAGCTTTCTTT.

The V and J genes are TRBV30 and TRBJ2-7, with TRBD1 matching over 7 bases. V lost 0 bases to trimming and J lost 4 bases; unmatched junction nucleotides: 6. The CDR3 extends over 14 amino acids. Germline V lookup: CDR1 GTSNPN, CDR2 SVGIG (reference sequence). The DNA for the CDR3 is TGTGCCTGGAGTGTACAGGGACAGTCATACGAGCAGTACTTC. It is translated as CAWSVQGQSYEQYF.

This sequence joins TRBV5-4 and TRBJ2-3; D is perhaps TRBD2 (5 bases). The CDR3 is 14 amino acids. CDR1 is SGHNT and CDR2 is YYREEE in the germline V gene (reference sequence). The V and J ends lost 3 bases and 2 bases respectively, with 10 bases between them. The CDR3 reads CASSSAGNTDTQYF. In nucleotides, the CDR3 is TGTGCCAGCAGCTCTGCGGGCAACACAGATACGCAGTATTTT.

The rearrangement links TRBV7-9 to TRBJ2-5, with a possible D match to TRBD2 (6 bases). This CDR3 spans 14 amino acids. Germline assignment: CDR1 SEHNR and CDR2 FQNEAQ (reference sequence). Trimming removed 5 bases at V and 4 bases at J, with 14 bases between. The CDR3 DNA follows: TGTGCCAGCAGCCCGAGGGGAGGCGGAGAGACCCAGTACTTC. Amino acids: CASSPRGGGETQYF. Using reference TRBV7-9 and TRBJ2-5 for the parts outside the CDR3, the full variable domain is DTGVSQNPRHKITKRGQNVTFRCDPISEHNRLYWYRQTLGQGPEFLTYFQNEAQLEKSRLLSDRFSAERPKGSFSTLEIQRTEQGDSAMYLCASSPRGGGETQYFGPGTRLLVL.

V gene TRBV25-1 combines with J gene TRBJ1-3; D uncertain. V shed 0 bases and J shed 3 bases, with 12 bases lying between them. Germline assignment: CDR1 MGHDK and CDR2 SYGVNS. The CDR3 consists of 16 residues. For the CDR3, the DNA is TGTGCCAGCAGTGAATACGGGGAGGGCGGTGGAAACACCATATATTTT. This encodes CASSEYGEGGGNTIYF.

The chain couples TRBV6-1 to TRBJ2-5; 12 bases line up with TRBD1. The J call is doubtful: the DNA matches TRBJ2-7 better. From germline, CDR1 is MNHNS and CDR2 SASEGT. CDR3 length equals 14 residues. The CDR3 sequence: CASSRDRGRYEQYF. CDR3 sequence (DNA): TGTGCCAGCAGTAGGGACAGGGGGCGCTACGAGCAGTACTTC.

The CDR3 loop reads CASSLYDGGGTEAFF. The CDR3 bases are TGTGCCAGCAGCCTTTATGACGGCGGGGGCACTGAAGCTTTCTTT. The chain couples TRBV6-6 to TRBJ1-1; D perhaps matches TRBD1 (5 bases). Per germline, CDR1 MNHNY and CDR2 SVGAGI (reference sequence). CDR3 length: 15 amino acids. V lost 6 bases, J lost 4 bases, and 18 bases lay in between.

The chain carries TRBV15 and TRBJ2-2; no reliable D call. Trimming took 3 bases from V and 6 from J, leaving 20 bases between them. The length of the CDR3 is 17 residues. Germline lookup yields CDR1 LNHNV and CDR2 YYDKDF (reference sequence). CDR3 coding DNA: TGTGCCACCAGCAGGACCTACCCAGGTATATCCTCCGGGGAGCTGTTTTTT. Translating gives CATSRTYPGISSGELFF.

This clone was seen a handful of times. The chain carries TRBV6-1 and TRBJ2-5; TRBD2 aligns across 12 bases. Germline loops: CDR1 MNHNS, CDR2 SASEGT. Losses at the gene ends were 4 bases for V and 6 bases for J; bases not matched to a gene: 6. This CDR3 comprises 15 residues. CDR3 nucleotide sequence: TGTGCCAGCAGTGTCCTACTAGCGGGGGGACAGACCCAGTACTTC. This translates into CASSVLLAGGQTQYF.

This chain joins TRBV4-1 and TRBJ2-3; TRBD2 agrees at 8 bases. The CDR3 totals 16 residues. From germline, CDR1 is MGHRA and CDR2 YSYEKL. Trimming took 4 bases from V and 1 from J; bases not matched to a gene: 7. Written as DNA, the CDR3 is TGCGCCAGCAGCCTATCAACAGCGGGGGGCACAGATACGCAGTATTTT. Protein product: CASSLSTAGGTDTQYF.

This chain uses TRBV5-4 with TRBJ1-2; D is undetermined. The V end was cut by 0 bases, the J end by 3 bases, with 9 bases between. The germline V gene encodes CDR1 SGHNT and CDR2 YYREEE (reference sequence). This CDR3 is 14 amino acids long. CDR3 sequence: CASSLALRDYGYTF. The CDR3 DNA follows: TGTGCCAGCAGCTTGGCCCTACGGGACTATGGCTACACCTTC.

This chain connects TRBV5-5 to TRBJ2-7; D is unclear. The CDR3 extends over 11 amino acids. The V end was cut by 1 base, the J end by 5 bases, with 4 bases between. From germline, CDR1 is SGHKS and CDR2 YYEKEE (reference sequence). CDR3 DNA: TGTGCCAGCAGCTTGTATAACGAGCAGTACTTC. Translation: CASSLYNEQYF. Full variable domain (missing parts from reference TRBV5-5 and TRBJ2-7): DAGVTQSPTHLIKTRGQQVTLRCSPISGHKSVSWYQQVLGQGPQFIFQYYEKEERGRGNFPDRFSARQFPNYSSELNVNALLLGDSALYLCASSLYNEQYFGPGTRLTVT.

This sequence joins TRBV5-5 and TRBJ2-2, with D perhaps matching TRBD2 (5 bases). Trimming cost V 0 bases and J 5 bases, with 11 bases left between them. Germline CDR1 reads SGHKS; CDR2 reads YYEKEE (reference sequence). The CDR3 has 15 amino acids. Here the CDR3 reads CASSLVASGTGELFF. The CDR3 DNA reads TGTGCCAGCAGCTTGGTGGCCTCGGGGACCGGGGAGCTGTTTTTT.

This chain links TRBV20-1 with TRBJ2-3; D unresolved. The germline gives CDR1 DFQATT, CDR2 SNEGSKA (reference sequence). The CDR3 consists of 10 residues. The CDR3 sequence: CSLAADTQYF. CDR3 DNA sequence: TGCAGCTTAGCCGCAGATACGCAGTATTTT.

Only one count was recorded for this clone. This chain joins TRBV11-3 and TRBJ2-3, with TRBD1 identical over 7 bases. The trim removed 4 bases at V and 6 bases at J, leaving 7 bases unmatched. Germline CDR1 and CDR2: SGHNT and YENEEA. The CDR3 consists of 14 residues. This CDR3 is CASSYGRGSDTQYF. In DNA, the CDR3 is TGTGCCAGCAGCTATGGCAGGGGGTCGGATACGCAGTATTTT.